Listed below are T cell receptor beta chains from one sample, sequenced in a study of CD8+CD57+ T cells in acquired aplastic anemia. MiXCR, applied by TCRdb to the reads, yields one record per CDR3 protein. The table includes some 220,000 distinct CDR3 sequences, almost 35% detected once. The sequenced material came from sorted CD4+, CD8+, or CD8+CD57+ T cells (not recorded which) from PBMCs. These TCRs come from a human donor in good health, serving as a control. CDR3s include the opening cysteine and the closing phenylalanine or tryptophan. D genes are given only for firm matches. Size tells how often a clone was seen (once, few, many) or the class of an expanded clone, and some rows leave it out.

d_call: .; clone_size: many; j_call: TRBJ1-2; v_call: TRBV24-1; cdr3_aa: CATSDFDWYGYTF; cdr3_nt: TGTGCCACCAGTGATTTCGACTGGTATGGCTACACCTTC
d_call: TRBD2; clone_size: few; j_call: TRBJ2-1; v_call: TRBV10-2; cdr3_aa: CASRGLAGVEQFF; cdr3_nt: TGCGCCAGCAGGGGACTAGCGGGAGTTGAGCAGTTCTTC
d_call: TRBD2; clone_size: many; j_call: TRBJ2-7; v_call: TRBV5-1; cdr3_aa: CASSLVASGRAGNYEQYF; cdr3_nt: TGCGCCAGCAGCTTGGTGGCTAGCGGGAGGGCCGGGAATTACGAGCAGTACTTC
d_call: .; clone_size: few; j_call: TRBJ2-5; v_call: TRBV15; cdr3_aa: CATSRVSGMPETQYF; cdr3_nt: TGTGCCACCAGCAGAGTATCGGGGATGCCAGAGACCCAGTACTTC
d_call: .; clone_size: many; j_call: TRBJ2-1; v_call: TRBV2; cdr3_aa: CASSDGLVSYNEQFF; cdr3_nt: TGTGCCAGCAGTGATGGCCTTGTCTCCTACAATGAGCAGTTCTTC
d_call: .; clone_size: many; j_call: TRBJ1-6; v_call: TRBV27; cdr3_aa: CASSLSSLTSPLHF; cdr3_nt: TGTGCCAGCAGTTTATCCTCTTTGACAAGCCCCCTCCACTTT
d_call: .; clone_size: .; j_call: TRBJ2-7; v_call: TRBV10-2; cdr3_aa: CATSEGYEQYF; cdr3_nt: TGCGCCACCTCGGAGGGCTACGAGCAGTACTTC
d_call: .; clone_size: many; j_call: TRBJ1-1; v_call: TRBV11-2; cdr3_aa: CASSRQNTEAFF; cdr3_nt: TGTGCCAGCAGTCGGCAGAACACTGAAGCTTTCTTT
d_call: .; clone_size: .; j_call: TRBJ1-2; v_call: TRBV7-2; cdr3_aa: CASRAKGEGYTF; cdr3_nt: TGTGCCAGCAGAGCTAAGGGAGAAGGCTACACCTTC
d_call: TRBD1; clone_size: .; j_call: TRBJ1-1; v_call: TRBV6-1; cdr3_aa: CASSGGTVMNTEAFF; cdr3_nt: TGTGCCAGCAGCGGCGGGACAGTCATGAACACTGAAGCTTTCTTT
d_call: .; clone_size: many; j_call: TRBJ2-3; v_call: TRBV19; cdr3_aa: CASSTVMDTQYF; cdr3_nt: TGTGCCAGTAGTACCGTGATGGATACGCAGTATTTT
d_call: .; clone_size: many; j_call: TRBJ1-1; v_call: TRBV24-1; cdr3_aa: CATSGTTNTEAFF; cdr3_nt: TGTGCCACCAGTGGGACAACAAACACTGAAGCTTTCTTT
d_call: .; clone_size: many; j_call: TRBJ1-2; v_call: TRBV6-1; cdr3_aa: CASSSFLYGYTF; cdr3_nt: TGTGCCAGCAGTTCCTTTCTCTATGGCTACACCTTC
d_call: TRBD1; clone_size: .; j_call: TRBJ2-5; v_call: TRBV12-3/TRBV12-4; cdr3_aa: CASSSSPDRGGTQYF; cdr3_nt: TGTGCCAGCAGTTCATCCCCGGACAGGGGGGGGACCCAGTACTTC